The 29 T cell receptor beta chains reported below all come from one sample, sequenced in a study of blood T cell repertoires in COVID-19. This table comes from immunoSEQ multiplex PCR, and its TCRdb copy is limited to in-frame clones, with some not included. The data show 90,000 to 110,000 clones, approximately 80% seen once. Material: peripheral blood. Receptor source: a woman older than 75 with acute or convalescent COVID-19.

The rearrangement links TRBV5-5 to TRBJ1-1; D gene uncertain. CDR3 size: 13 residues. Germline values: CDR1 SGHKS, CDR2 YYEKEE (reference sequence). The V gene lost 1 base and the J gene lost 4 bases, with 8 bases spanning the gap. For the CDR3, the DNA is TGTGCCAGCAGCTTGATCACGGGCACTGAAGCTTTCTTT. The encoded protein is CASSLITGTEAFF.

Only one count was recorded for this clone. V is TRBV11-2 and J is TRBJ2-5; 9 bases fit TRBD2. The ends lost 5 bases at V and 2 bases at J; junction bases unmatched: 6. This CDR3 spans 15 amino acids. Germline CDR1 and CDR2: SGHAT and FQNNGV. CDR3 residues: CASSPRTSAQETQYF. DNA of the CDR3: TGTGCCAGCAGCCCCCGGACTAGCGCACAAGAGACCCAGTACTTC.

CDR3 coding DNA: TGTGCCAGCAGCGTAGAACGGGAAGGCGGGGAGACCCAGTACTTC. It encodes CASSVEREGGETQYF. V usage is TRBV9 and J usage is TRBJ2-5, with D possibly being TRBD2 (5 bases). V shed 0 bases and J shed 5 bases, with 14 bases lying between them. The CDR3 consists of 15 residues. CDR1 and CDR2 (germline): SGDLS, YYNGEE.

V and J are TRBV3-1 (or the pseudogene TRBV3-2) and TRBJ1-1, with D possibly TRBD1 on 5 matching bases. V lost 2 bases, J lost 5 bases, and 15 bases lay in between. CDR3 length equals 15 residues. Germline V CDR1 and CDR2: LGHDT, YNNKEL (reference sequence). The CDR3 sequence is CASSQILGKGTEAFF. The DNA of the CDR3 is TGTGCCAGCAGCCAAATCCTGGGGAAGGGGACTGAAGCTTTCTTT.

For this clone: This CDR3 is also generated by other DNA sequences in the sample. V usage is TRBV11-3 and J usage is TRBJ1-1; weak D call: TRBD1 (6 bases). Germline CDR1 is SGHNT and CDR2 is YENEEA. With 5 bases removed from V and 1 base from J, the gap between germline ends came to 11 bases. The CDR3 consists of 14 residues. The CDR3 DNA follows: TGTGCCAGCAGCCAACAGGGCGAGAACACTGAAGCTTTCTTT. This gives the protein CASSQQGENTEAFF.

V usage is TRBV18 and J usage is TRBJ2-7; either TRBD1 or TRBD2 may fit D (5 bases each). Germline CDR1 reads KGHSH; CDR2 reads LQKENI. CDR3 length: 15 amino acids. Trimming left V 5 bases short and J 0 bases short, with 14 bases between. The CDR3 nucleotides read TGTGCCAGCTCAGCACAGGTCGACTACTCCTACGAGCAGTACGTC. It encodes CASSAQVDYSYEQYV.

The rearrangement uses TRBV6-1 and TRBJ1-5; D unresolved. The germline V gene encodes CDR1 MNHNS and CDR2 SASEGT. V shed 3 bases and J shed 7 bases, with 10 bases lying between them. This CDR3 contains 13 residues. The CDR3 is CASSDVPSQPQHF. The CDR3 bases are TGTGCCAGCAGTGATGTCCCGAGCCAGCCCCAGCATTTT.

V gene TRBV19 combines with J gene TRBJ2-5, with D possibly being TRBD2 (5 bases). The CDR3 extends over 14 amino acids. In germline, CDR1 is LNHDA, CDR2 SQIVND (reference sequence). Trimming removed 5 bases at V and 9 bases at J, with 19 bases between. The CDR3 spells CASSSRTGSLAQYF. CDR3 nucleotide sequence: TGTGCCAGTAGTTCACGGACGGGGAGTTTGGCCCAGTACTTC.

This clone was counted between two and nine times. The rearrangement uses TRBV2 and TRBJ1-2, with D perhaps matching TRBD1 (5 bases). Germline V CDR1 and CDR2: SNHLY, FYNNEI. This CDR3 contains 14 residues. Trimming stripped 1 base from V and 3 bases from J, with 9 bases between. The CDR3 loop is CASSEGGGYYGYTF. The CDR3 DNA reads as TGTGCCAGCAGTGAAGGGGGGGGATACTATGGCTACACCTTC.

The rearrangement joins TRBV27 to TRBJ2-5, with D perhaps TRBD1 (5 bases). The CDR3 runs to 14 residues. Germline loops: CDR1 MNHEY, CDR2 SMNVEV (reference sequence). Trimming stripped 1 base from V and 2 bases from J, with 8 bases between. CDR3 sequence: CASSLLDRQETQYF. CDR3 DNA sequence: TGTGCCAGCAGTTTATTAGACAGACAAGAGACCCAGTACTTC.

The J gene is TRBJ2-2, the V gene TRBV6-5; no reliable D call. The CDR3 totals 15 residues. Per the germline V gene, CDR1 is MNHEY and CDR2 is SVGAGI. Trimming stripped 4 bases from V and 4 bases from J, with 13 bases between. In nucleotides, the CDR3 is TGTGCCAGCAGTTTGAGCTCAGCTAGCACCGGGGAGCTGTTTTTT. This translates into CASSLSSASTGELFF.

The V gene is TRBV28, the J gene TRBJ1-2, with a possible D match to TRBD1 (5 bases). The V gene lost 6 bases and the J gene lost 5 bases, with 7 bases spanning the gap. Germline CDR1 is MDHEN and CDR2 is SYDVKM. This CDR3 contains 11 residues. The CDR3 coding sequence is TGTGCCAGCAGCTCAGGGTATGGCTACACCTTC. Translated, it gives CASSSGYGYTF.

The chain combines TRBV24-1 with TRBJ2-5; tentatively, D is TRBD1 (6 bases). The CDR3 runs 14 residues. V gave up 4 bases and J gave up 3 bases, with 11 bases separating them. The germline V gene encodes CDR1 KGHDR and CDR2 SFDVKD. CDR3 in amino acids: CATSDRPGEETQYF. In nucleotides, the CDR3 is TGTGCCACCAGTGACCGACCAGGGGAAGAGACCCAGTACTTC.

The chain has TRBV11-2 and TRBJ1-1, with D hard to call. CDR3 size: 13 residues. Germline V gene data show CDR1 as SGHAT and CDR2 as FQNNGV. Trimming shortened V by 5 bases and J by 0 bases, and 7 bases separated the two germline ends. The CDR3 spells CASSLTVNTEAFF. DNA for the CDR3: TGTGCCAGCAGCCTGACTGTGAACACTGAAGCTTTCTTT. Filled out from reference TRBV11-2 and TRBJ1-1, the complete variable domain reads EAGVAQSPRYKIIEKRQSVAFWCNPISGHATLYWYQQILGQGPKLLIQFQNNGVVDDSQLPKDRFSAERLKGVDSTLKIQPAKLEDSAVYLCASSLTVNTEAFFGQGTRLTVV.

The chain uses TRBV9 and TRBJ2-1; possible D gene TRBD2, 6 bases. Trimming cost V 0 bases and J 5 bases, with 6 bases left between them. The CDR3 extends over 13 amino acids. Germline CDR1 is SGDLS and CDR2 is YYNGEE. CDR3 loop: CASSVGTNNEQFF. The DNA of the CDR3 is TGTGCCAGCAGCGTAGGGACTAACAATGAGCAGTTCTTC.

This chain links TRBV29-1 with TRBJ2-7, with 10 bases that match TRBD1. The CDR3 totals 16 residues. The germline V gene has CDR1 SQVTM and CDR2 ANQGSEA. J was trimmed by 5 bases and V by 1 base; bases with no gene match: 11. CDR3 residues: CSVEGIRQGARNEQYF. CDR3 in DNA: TGCAGCGTTGAAGGGATCCGACAGGGGGCTCGGAACGAGCAGTACTTC.

The CDR3 nucleotides are TGTGCCAGCACTATAGACTCTTCTGGAAACACCATATATTTT. This sequence encodes CASTIDSSGNTIYF. The genes are TRBV25-1 and TRBJ1-3; D is uncertain. The CDR3 extends over 14 amino acids. Germline V gene lookup returns CDR1 MGHDK and CDR2 SYGVNS. V dropped 7 bases and J dropped 1 base, with 11 bases sitting between them.

Concerning this clone itself: The same CDR3 also results from other DNA sequences found in this sample. The rearrangement uses TRBV18 and TRBJ2-5, with D perhaps TRBD1 (6 bases). CDR3 size: 13 residues. Trimming left V 6 bases short and J 2 bases short, with 10 bases between. Germline lookup yields CDR1 KGHSH and CDR2 LQKENI. CDR3 amino acids: CASSPDRQETQYF. In DNA form, the CDR3 reads TGTGCCAGCTCCCCCGACAGGCAAGAGACCCAGTACTTC.

This clone was counted only a few times. The gene calls are TRBV7-8 and TRBJ1-2, with D possibly being TRBD1 (6 bases). Trimming took 5 bases from V and 3 from J, leaving 19 bases between them. The germline V gene encodes CDR1 SGHVS and CDR2 FQNEAQ. The CDR3 length is 16 residues. The CDR3 here is CASSPARGGRHYGYTF. The CDR3 nucleotides read TGTGCCAGCAGCCCGGCCAGGGGCGGCCGTCACTATGGCTACACCTTC.

The V and J genes are TRBV7-9 and TRBJ2-2; 8 bases line up with TRBD1. The CDR3 is 17 amino acids. V trimming: 6 bases; J trimming: 3 bases; junction bases outside the gene matches: 12. Germline lookup yields CDR1 SEHNR and CDR2 FQNEAQ (reference sequence). CDR3 nucleotides: TGTGCCAGCAGTTTTGGGCTCAGGGGGCCGGACACCGGGGAGCTGTTTTTT. Translation: CASSFGLRGPDTGELFF.

The J gene is TRBJ2-1, the V gene TRBV7-2, with 9 bases aligning to TRBD2. V was pared by 7 bases and J by 6 bases, with 16 bases of the junction left unmatched. This CDR3 comprises 17 residues. CDR1 and CDR2 from the germline V gene are SGHTA and FQGNSA. The CDR3 DNA follows: TGTGCCAGCACCCAATCTGCCGGGACTAGCTTTCTCAATGAGCAGTTCTTC. It codes for CASTQSAGTSFLNEQFF.

The rearrangement links TRBV5-6 to TRBJ2-1, with 8 bases identical to TRBD1. Trimming cost V 4 bases and J 2 bases; bases outside gene matches: 11. The germline V gene has CDR1 SGHDT and CDR2 YYEEEE. This CDR3 comprises 17 residues. CDR3 protein: CASSPMQGAGTYNEQFF. CDR3 nucleotides: TGTGCCAGCAGCCCAATGCAGGGGGCAGGGACCTACAATGAGCAGTTCTTC.

The J gene is TRBJ2-3, the V gene TRBV5-1; the match to TRBD2 covers 9 bases. Germline CDR1 reads SGHRS; CDR2 reads YFSETQ. The trim removed 6 bases at V and 4 bases at J, leaving 6 bases unmatched. This CDR3 contains 14 residues. The CDR3 nucleotides read TGCGCCAGCAAGGCGGGAGGGCCATCAGATACGCAGTATTTT. This gives the protein CASKAGGPSDTQYF. Looking up the rest from reference TRBV5-1 and TRBJ2-3 gives the full variable domain: KAGVTQTPRYLIKTRGQQVTLSCSPISGHRSVSWYQQTPGQGLQFLFEYFSETQRNKGNFPGRFSGRQFSNSRSEMNVSTLELGDSALYLCASKAGGPSDTQYFGPGTRLTVL.

As regards this clone: The junction and the germline gene differ at one end; a read error may be behind it. J is TRBJ2-5 and V is TRBV6-6; 7 bases are shared with TRBD1. The CDR3 runs 14 residues. Germline V gene data show CDR1 as MNHNY and CDR2 as SVGAGI (reference sequence). The CDR3 region has the DNA TGTGCCAGCAGTTATACTCGACAGGGAGAGGCCCAGTACTTC. Encoded protein: CASSYTRQGEAQYF.

This chain joins TRBV3-1 (or the pseudogene TRBV3-2) and TRBJ2-3; the D gene is possibly TRBD2 (7 bases). Germline lookup yields CDR1 LGHDT and CDR2 YNNKEL (reference sequence). Trimming took off 1 base at V and 0 bases at J, with 11 bases between the two ends. CDR3 size: 16 residues. In DNA form, the CDR3 reads TGTGCCAGCAGCCAAGTGCGGGGGCCGAGCACAGATACGCAGTATTTT. Encoded protein: CASSQVRGPSTDTQYF.

This clone showed up just once. V is TRBV11-2 and J is TRBJ1-5; tentatively, D is TRBD1 (6 bases). CDR1 SGHAT and CDR2 FQNNGV come from the germline V gene. Trimming stripped 3 bases from V and 4 bases from J, with 10 bases between. The CDR3 runs to 14 residues. The CDR3 protein is CASSLTQGNQPQHF. The CDR3 DNA reads as TGTGCCAGCAGCTTGACACAGGGTAATCAGCCCCAGCATTTT.

The V gene is TRBV3-1 (or the pseudogene TRBV3-2), the J gene TRBJ1-6; tentative D call: TRBD1 (6 bases). The germline V gene encodes CDR1 LGHDT and CDR2 YNNKEL (reference sequence). The CDR3 contains 17 residues. V was cut by 1 base and J by 9 bases, with 19 bases left in between. The CDR3 DNA is TGTGCCAGCAGCCAAGGCCGGACAGTAGAAATTTTTTCACCCCTCCACTTT. As protein: CASSQGRTVEIFSPLHF.

The V gene is TRBV5-6, the J gene TRBJ1-2, with 7 bases fitting TRBD1. Germline CDR1 and CDR2: SGHDT and YYEEEE. V shed 4 bases and J 5 bases; nucleotides not matched to a gene: 8. The CDR3 runs to 14 residues. The CDR3: CASSDTGEDYGYTF. The CDR3, as DNA: TGTGCCAGCAGCGACACAGGGGAGGATTATGGCTACACCTTC.

This chain links TRBV3-1 (or the pseudogene TRBV3-2) with TRBJ2-3, with D perhaps TRBD2 (6 bases). Trimming cost V 3 bases and J 0 bases, with 16 bases left between them. CDR1 and CDR2 (germline): LGHDT, YNNKEL (reference sequence). The CDR3 runs to 17 residues. For the CDR3, the DNA is TGTGCCAGCAGCCACCGCCGCCCTAGCGCTAGCACAGATACGCAGTATTTT. It yields the protein CASSHRRPSASTDTQYF.